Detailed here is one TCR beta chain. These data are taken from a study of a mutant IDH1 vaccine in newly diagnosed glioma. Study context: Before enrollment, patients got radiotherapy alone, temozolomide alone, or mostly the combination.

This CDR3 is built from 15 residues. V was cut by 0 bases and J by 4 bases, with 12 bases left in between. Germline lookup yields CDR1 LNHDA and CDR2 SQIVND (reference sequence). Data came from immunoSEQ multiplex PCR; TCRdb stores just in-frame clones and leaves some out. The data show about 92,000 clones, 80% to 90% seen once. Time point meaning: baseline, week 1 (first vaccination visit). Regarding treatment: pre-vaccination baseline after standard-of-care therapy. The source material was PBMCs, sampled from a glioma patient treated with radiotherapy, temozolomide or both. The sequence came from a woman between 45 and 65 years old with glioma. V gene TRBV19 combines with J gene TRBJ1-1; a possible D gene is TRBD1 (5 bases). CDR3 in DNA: TGTGCCAGTAGTATAGATGCGGGGGTGGGCACTGAAGCTTTCTTT. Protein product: CASSIDAGVGTEAFF. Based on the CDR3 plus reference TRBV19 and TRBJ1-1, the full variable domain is DGGITQSPKYLFRKEGQNVTLSCEQNLNHDAMYWYRQDPGQGLRLIYYSQIVNDFQKGDIAEGYSVSREKKESFPLTVTSAQKNPTAFYLCASSIDAGVGTEAFFGQGTRLTVV.